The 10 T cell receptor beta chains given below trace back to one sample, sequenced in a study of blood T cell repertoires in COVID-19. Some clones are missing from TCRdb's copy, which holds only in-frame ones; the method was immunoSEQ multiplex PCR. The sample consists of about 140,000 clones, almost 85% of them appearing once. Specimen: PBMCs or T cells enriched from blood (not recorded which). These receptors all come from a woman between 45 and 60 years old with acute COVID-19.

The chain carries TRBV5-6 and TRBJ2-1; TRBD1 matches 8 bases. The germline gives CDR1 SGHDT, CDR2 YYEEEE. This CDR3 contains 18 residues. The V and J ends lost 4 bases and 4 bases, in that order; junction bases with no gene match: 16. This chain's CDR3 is CASSPDRVGSLGYNEQFF. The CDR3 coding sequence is TGTGCCAGCAGCCCGGACAGGGTTGGCTCCCTCGGGTACAATGAGCAGTTCTTC.

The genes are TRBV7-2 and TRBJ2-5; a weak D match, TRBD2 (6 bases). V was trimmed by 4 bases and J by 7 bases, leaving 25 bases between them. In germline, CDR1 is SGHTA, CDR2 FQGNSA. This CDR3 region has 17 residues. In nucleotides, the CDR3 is TGTGCCAGCAGCTCACAGAGGGCGGGGACGCTCCTAGGGACCCAGTACTTC. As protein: CASSSQRAGTLLGTQYF. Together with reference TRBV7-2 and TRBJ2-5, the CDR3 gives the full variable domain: GAGVSQSPSNKVTEKGKDVELRCDPISGHTALYWYRQSLGQGLEFLIYFQGNSAPDKSGLPSDRFSAERTGGSVSTLTIQRTQQEDSAVYLCASSSQRAGTLLGTQYFGPGTRLLVL.

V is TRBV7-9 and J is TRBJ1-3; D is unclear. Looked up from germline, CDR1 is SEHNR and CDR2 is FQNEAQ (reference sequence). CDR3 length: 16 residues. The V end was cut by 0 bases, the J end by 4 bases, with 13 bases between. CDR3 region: CASSLASGIEGNTIYF. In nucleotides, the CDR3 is TGTGCCAGCAGCTTAGCTTCGGGGATCGAGGGAAACACCATATATTTT.

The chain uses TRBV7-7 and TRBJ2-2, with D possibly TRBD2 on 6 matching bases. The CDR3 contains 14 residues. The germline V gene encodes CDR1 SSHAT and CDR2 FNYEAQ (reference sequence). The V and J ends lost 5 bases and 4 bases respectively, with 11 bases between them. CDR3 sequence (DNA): TGTGCCAGCAGCCTTACCGGGAGCACCGGGGAGCTGTTTTTT. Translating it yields CASSLTGSTGELFF.

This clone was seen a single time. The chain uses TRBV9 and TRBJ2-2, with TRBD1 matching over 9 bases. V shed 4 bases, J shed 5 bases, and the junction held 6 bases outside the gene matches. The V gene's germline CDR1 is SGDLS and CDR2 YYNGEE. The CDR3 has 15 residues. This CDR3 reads CASSIRTGETGELFF. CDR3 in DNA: TGTGCCAGCAGCATAAGGACAGGGGAAACCGGGGAGCTGTTTTTT.

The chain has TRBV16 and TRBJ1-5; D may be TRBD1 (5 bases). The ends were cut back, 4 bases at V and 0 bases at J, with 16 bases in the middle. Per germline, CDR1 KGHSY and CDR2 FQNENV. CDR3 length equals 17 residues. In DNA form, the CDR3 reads TGTGCCAGCAGCCTAGTCGCAGGGCCCTATAGCAATCAGCCCCAGCATTTT. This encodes CASSLVAGPYSNQPQHF.

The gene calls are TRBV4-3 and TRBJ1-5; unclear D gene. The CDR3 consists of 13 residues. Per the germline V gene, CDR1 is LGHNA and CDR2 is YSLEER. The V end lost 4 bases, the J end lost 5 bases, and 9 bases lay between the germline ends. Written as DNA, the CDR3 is TGCGCCAGCAGCCTCGGGAATGATCAGCCCCAGCATTTT. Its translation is CASSLGNDQPQHF.

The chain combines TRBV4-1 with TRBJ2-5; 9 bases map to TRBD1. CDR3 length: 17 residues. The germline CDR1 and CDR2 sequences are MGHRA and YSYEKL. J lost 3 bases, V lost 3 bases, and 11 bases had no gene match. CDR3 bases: TGCGCCAGCAGCCAGGGACCCGGGACAGGGCCCGAAGAGACCCAGTACTTC. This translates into CASSQGPGTGPEETQYF.

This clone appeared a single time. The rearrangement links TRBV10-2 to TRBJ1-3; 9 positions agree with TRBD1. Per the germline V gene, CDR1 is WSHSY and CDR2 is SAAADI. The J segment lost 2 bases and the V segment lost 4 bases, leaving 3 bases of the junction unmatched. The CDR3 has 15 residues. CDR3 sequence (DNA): TGCGCCAGCAGTGGCGGGACAGGGACTGGAAACACCATATATTTT. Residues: CASSGGTGTGNTIYF.

CDR3 nucleotide sequence: TGTGCCAGTAGTGTGGCAATTAATTTGAACACTGAAGCTTTCTTT. Translated, it gives CASSVAINLNTEAFF. This sequence joins TRBV19 and TRBJ1-1, with unresolved D. Germline V lookup: CDR1 LNHDA, CDR2 SQIVND (reference sequence). The V end was cut by 5 bases, the J end by 0 bases, with 13 bases between. The CDR3 length is 15 residues. The full variable domain, in which reference TRBV19 and TRBJ1-1 provide the parts outside the CDR3, is DGGITQSPKYLFRKEGQNVTLSCEQNLNHDAMYWYRQDPGQGLRLIYYSQIVNDFQKGDIAEGYSVSREKKESFPLTVTSAQKNPTAFYLCASSVAINLNTEAFFGQGTRLTVV.